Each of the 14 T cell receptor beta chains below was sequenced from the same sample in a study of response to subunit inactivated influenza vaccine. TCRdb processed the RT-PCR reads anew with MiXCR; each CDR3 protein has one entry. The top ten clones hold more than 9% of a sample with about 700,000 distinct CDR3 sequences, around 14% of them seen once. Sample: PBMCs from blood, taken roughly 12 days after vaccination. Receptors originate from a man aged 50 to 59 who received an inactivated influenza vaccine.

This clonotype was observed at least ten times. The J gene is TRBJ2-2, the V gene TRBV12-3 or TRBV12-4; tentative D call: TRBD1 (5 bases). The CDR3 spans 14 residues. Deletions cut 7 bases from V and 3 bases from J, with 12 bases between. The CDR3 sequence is CASTPSGYTGELFF. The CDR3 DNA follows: TGTGCCAGCACCCCTTCAGGGTACACCGGGGAGCTGTTTTTT.

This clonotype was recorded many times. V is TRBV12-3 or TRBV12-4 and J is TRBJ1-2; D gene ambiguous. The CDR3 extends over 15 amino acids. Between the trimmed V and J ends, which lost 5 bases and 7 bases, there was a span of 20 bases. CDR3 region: CASSPRPTDLGGYTF. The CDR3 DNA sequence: TGTGCCAGCAGTCCCCGCCCGACCGATCTCGGTGGCTACACCTTC.

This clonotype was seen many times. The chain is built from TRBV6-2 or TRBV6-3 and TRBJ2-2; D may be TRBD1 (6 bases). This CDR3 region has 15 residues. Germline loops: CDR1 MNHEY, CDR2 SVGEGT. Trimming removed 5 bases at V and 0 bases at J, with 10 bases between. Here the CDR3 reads CASSRQASNTGELFF. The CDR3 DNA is TGTGCCAGCAGTCGACAGGCATCGAACACCGGGGAGCTGTTTTTT.

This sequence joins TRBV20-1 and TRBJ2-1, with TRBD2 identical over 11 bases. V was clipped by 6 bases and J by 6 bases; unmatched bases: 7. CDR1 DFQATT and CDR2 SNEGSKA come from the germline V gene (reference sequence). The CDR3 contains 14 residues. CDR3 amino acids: CSADTGTSGNEQFF. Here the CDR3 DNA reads TGCAGTGCAGACACCGGGACTAGCGGCAATGAGCAGTTCTTC.

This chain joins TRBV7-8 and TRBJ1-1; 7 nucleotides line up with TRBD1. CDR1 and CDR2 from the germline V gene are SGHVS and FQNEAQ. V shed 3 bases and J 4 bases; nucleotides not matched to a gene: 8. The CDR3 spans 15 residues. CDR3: CASSFLPGQITEAFF. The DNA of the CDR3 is TGTGCCAGCAGCTTCCTACCGGGACAGATCACTGAAGCTTTCTTT.

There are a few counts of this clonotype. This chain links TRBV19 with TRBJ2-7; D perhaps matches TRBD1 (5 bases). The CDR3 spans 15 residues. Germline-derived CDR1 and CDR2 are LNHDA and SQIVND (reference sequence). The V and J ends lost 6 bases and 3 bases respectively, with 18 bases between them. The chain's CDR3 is CASSMDILLHYEQYF. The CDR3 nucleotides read TGTGCCAGTAGCATGGACATTCTCTTACACTACGAGCAGTACTTC. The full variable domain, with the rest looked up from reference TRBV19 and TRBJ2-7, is DGGITQSPKYLFRKEGQNVTLSCEQNLNHDAMYWYRQDPGQGLRLIYYSQIVNDFQKGDIAEGYSVSREKKESFPLTVTSAQKNPTAFYLCASSMDILLHYEQYFGPGTRLTVT.

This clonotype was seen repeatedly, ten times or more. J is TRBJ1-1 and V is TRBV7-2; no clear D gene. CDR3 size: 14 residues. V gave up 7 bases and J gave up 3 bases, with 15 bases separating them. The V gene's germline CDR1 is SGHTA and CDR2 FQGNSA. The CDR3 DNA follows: TGTGCCAGCAACCCCGTTCGGGAGTACACTGAAGCTTTCTTT. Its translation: CASNPVREYTEAFF.

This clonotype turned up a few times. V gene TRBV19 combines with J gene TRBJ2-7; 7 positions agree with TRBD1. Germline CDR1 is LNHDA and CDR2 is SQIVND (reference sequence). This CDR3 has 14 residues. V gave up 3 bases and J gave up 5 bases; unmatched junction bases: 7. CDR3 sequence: CASSIIGGSNEQYF. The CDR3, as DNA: TGTGCCAGTAGTATTATAGGGGGCTCGAACGAGCAGTACTTC.

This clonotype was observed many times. The CDR3, as DNA: TGTGCCAGCAGCCAAGATCTTCCCTGGAATGAGCAGTTCTTC. It is translated as CASSQDLPWNEQFF. The chain combines TRBV3-1 with TRBJ2-1; D ambiguous. V was pared by 0 bases and J by 7 bases, with 10 bases between. Germline loops: CDR1 LGHDT, CDR2 YNNKEL (reference sequence). There are 14 residues in the CDR3.

The CDR3 region has the DNA TGCAGTGTTGTAAAACGGGAGGGCCGGGATACGCAGTATTTT. It codes for CSVVKREGRDTQYF. This chain joins TRBV20-1 and TRBJ2-3; 8 bases align to TRBD2. This CDR3 region has 14 residues. The J segment lost 6 bases and the V segment lost 7 bases, leaving 12 bases of the junction unmatched. Per the germline V gene, CDR1 is DFQATT and CDR2 is SNEGSKA (reference sequence).

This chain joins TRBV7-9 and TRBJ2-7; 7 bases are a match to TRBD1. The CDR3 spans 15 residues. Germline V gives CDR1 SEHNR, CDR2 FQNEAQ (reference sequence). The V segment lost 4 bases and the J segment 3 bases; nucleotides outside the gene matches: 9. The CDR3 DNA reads TGTGCCAGCAGCTACCTAGACAGGGCTTTCTACGAGCAGTACTTC. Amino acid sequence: CASSYLDRAFYEQYF.

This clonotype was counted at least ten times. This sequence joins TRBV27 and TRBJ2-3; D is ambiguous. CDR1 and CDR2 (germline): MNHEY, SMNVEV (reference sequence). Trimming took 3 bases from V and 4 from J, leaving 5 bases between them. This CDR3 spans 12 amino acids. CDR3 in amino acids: CASSFRSDTQYF. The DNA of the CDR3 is TGTGCCAGCAGTTTCCGTTCAGATACGCAGTATTTT.

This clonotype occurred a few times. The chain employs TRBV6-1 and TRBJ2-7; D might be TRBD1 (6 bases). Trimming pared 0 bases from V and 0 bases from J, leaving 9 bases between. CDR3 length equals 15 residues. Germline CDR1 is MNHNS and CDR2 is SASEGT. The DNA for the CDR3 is TGTGCCAGCAGTGAAGCGGGGGCCAACTCCTACGAGCAGTACTTC. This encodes CASSEAGANSYEQYF.

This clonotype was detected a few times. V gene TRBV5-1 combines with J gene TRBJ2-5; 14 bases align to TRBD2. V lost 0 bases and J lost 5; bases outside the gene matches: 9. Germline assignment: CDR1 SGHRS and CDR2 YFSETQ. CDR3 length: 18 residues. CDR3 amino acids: CASSLASLGLAGAETQYF. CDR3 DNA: TGCGCCAGCAGCTTGGCTAGTTTGGGACTAGCGGGAGCGGAGACCCAGTACTTC.